Listed here is a single T cell receptor (beta chain). As originally analysed: The assay estimated nucleated cells by amplifying reference gene primers. Here immunoSEQ multiplex PCR was the method, and the copy in TCRdb shows in-frame clones only, minus some. That table furnishes V, J and clone size, whereas the DNA furnished D and trimming. The sample lists under 350,000 clones, about 89% occurring once. This CDR3 is built from 13 residues. Germline V gene lookup returns CDR1 MNHEY and CDR2 SVGAGI. The V and J ends lost 6 bases and 4 bases, in that order; junction bases with no gene match: 3. The sample belongs to a study of blood T cell repertoires in COVID-19. On the study more broadly: Whether acute or convalescent, the COVID-19 samples came from the United States, Italy and Spain. PBMCs, B-cell-depleted T cells, or T cells provided the cDNA or gDNA that made up the material.

The clonotype was recovered from a man between 35 and 55 years old with acute or convalescent COVID-19. Sequencing was carried out using peripheral blood. The gene calls are TRBV6-5 and TRBJ1-5, with TRBD1 matching over 7 bases. The CDR3 is CASSRDSNQPQHF. The CDR3 coding sequence is TGTGCCAGCAGCCGGGACAGTAATCAGCCCCAGCATTTT.